The 22 T cell receptor beta chains listed next were all sequenced from one sample in a study of Graves' ophthalmopathy and Graves' hyperthyroidism. The sequenced template was RNA, covering the TCR beta CDR3 region. An initial RT-PCR round employing HTBI primers preceded a second-round multiplex PCR. TCRdb called the multiplex PCR reads again in MiXCR, with one record for every CDR3 protein. The repertoire holds hundreds of thousands of distinct CDR3 sequences, 20% to 25% seen once, with approximately 39% in the top ten. Sequenced: peripheral blood. The receptors shown here come from a woman aged 50 to 60 with Graves' ophthalmopathy.

This clonotype occurred many times. This chain joins TRBV28 and TRBJ1-6; no clear D gene. Germline CDR1 and CDR2: MDHEN and SYDVKM. Trimming stripped 4 bases from V and 13 bases from J, with 11 bases between. The CDR3 spans 12 residues. The CDR3 reads CASSSSSLPLHF. CDR3 DNA: TGTGCCAGCAGTTCCAGCTCCCTGCCCCTCCACTTT.

The table lists this clonotype with a count of one. CDR3 in amino acids: CASSPSLYGYTF. The CDR3 nucleotides read TGTGCCAGCAGTCCCAGCCTCTATGGCTACACCTTC. The V and J genes are TRBV12-3 or TRBV12-4 and TRBJ1-2; D call uncertain. The CDR3 totals 12 residues. The V gene lost 5 bases and the J gene lost 4 bases, with 8 bases spanning the gap.

This clonotype was seen many times. The chain is built from TRBV6-6 and TRBJ2-5; D gene uncertain. The CDR3 is 15 amino acids. The germline V and J ends were trimmed by 7 bases and 1 base, with 16 bases remaining between them. CDR1 is MNHNY and CDR2 is SVGAGI in the germline V gene (reference sequence). The CDR3 reads CASNKEPSSQETQYF. CDR3 bases: TGTGCCAGCAATAAGGAACCATCCTCCCAAGAGACCCAGTACTTC.

This clonotype came up many times. V and J are TRBV19 and TRBJ1-5; weak D call: TRBD1 (5 bases). Germline CDR1 reads LNHDA; CDR2 reads SQIVND (reference sequence). The CDR3 consists of 16 residues. Trimming stripped 10 bases from V and 0 bases from J, with 19 bases between. This CDR3 is CATTSTQTDSNQPQHF. CDR3 sequence (DNA): TGTGCCACCACCAGTACCCAGACAGATAGCAATCAGCCCCAGCATTTT.

This clonotype has a count of ten or more. The chain employs TRBV7-2 and TRBJ2-7; 7 nucleotides align to TRBD2. Looked up from germline, CDR1 is SGHTA and CDR2 is FQGNSA. The CDR3 covers 15 residues. Germline trimming cut 5 bases from V and 2 bases from J; bases unmatched to any gene: 9. In DNA, the CDR3 is TGTGCCAGCAGCCCGAGGGGCGGGAGCCCCTACGAGCAGTACTTC. Amino acids: CASSPRGGSPYEQYF.

This clonotype came up many times. The chain couples TRBV29-1 to TRBJ2-7; no reliable D call. The CDR3 totals 12 residues. The germline V and J ends were trimmed by 4 bases and 2 bases, with 9 bases remaining between them. Germline CDR1 reads SQVTM; CDR2 reads ANQGSEA. The CDR3 DNA reads as TGCAGCGTTGCCGGCGAGCCCTACGAGCAGTACTTC. It specifies CSVAGEPYEQYF.

This clonotype was detected many times. This sequence joins TRBV15 and TRBJ1-2; 7 nucleotides line up with TRBD1. V trimming: 4 bases; J trimming: 7 bases; junction bases outside the gene matches: 9. Germline lookup yields CDR1 LNHNV and CDR2 YYDKDF (reference sequence). The CDR3 consists of 14 residues. This CDR3 reads CATSNGQVLTGYTF. The CDR3 region has the DNA TGTGCCACCAGCAACGGACAGGTGCTTACTGGCTACACCTTC.

In its sample, this clonotype was seen many times. The rearrangement uses TRBV5-1 and TRBJ2-5; D is undetermined. V lost 1 base, J lost 3 bases, and 10 bases lay in between. Germline-derived CDR1 and CDR2 are SGHRS and YFSETQ. This CDR3 is 14 amino acids long. This chain's CDR3 is CASSLRQSKETQYF. The CDR3 DNA reads as TGCGCCAGCAGCTTGAGGCAGAGTAAAGAGACCCAGTACTTC.

This clonotype was counted many times. The gene calls are TRBV7-9 and TRBJ2-2; a weak D match, TRBD1 (6 bases). The CDR3 loop spans 15 amino acids. Germline-derived CDR1 and CDR2 are SEHNR and FQNEAQ (reference sequence). Trimming took off 5 bases at V and 2 bases at J, with 12 bases between the two ends. The CDR3 loop reads CASSPGAVNTGELFF. The DNA of the CDR3 is TGTGCCAGCAGCCCAGGGGCAGTAAACACCGGGGAGCTGTTTTTT.

This clonotype occurred many times. One base away lies a much larger clone, so this may be a sequencing read error. The V gene is TRBV20-1, the J gene TRBJ1-2; D remains unclear. Trimming left V 0 bases short and J 3 bases short, with 8 bases between. Germline CDR1 and CDR2: DFQATT and SNEGSKA (reference sequence). CDR3 length equals 13 residues. For the CDR3, the DNA is TGCAGTGCTAGAGAAGAGGCTGACTATGGCTACACCTTC. Residues: CSAREEADYGYTF.

The chain uses TRBV7-2 and TRBJ2-5, with D possibly TRBD2 on 5 matching bases. Between the trimmed V and J ends, which lost 1 base and 4 bases, there was a span of 10 bases. The length of the CDR3 is 14 residues. Germline loops: CDR1 SGHTA, CDR2 FQGNSA. CDR3 protein: CASSLGEGVETQYF. The CDR3 region has the DNA TGTGCCAGCAGCTTAGGCGAGGGTGTAGAGACCCAGTACTTC.

This clonotype was counted many times. The J gene is TRBJ1-1, the V gene TRBV5-1; TRBD1 matches at 8 bases. Germline V gene data show CDR1 as SGHRS and CDR2 as YFSETQ. The CDR3 spans 14 residues. The trim removed 4 bases at V and 5 bases at J, leaving 7 bases unmatched. DNA of the CDR3: TGCGCCAGCAGCAACAGGGGGTCGAGAACTGAAGCTTTCTTT. This sequence encodes CASSNRGSRTEAFF.

The sample holds many counts of this clonotype. The chain couples TRBV6-5 to TRBJ1-3, with TRBD1 matching 11 bases. The germline CDR1 and CDR2 sequences are MNHEY and SVGAGI. V shed 7 bases and J 4 bases; nucleotides not matched to a gene: 9. CDR3 size: 16 residues. CDR3 nucleotides: TGTGCCAGCATACGGACAGGGGGCTCTGCCGGAAACACCATATATTTT. Amino acids: CASIRTGGSAGNTIYF.

J is TRBJ2-7 and V is TRBV7-9; D unclear. The germline V gene has CDR1 SEHNR and CDR2 FQNEAQ (reference sequence). Trimming stripped 0 bases from V and 4 bases from J, with 4 bases between. This CDR3 has 12 residues. CDR3 nucleotides: TGTGCCAGCAGCTTAGCGCAATACGAGCAGTACTTC. Its translation is CASSLAQYEQYF.

The chain employs TRBV3-1 and TRBJ2-7; maybe TRBD2 (6 bases). Germline V lookup: CDR1 LGHDT, CDR2 YNNKEL (reference sequence). Between the trimmed V and J ends, which lost 1 base and 8 bases, there was a span of 15 bases. CDR3 length: 14 amino acids. CDR3 loop: CASSQGVSGIKQYF. CDR3 nucleotide sequence: TGTGCCAGCAGCCAAGGGGTTAGCGGAATAAAGCAGTACTTC.

In its sample, this clonotype was seen many times. The genes are TRBV29-1 and TRBJ1-3, with 8 bases matching TRBD1. Germline assignment: CDR1 SQVTM and CDR2 ANQGSEA. With 6 bases clipped from V and 2 bases from J, the junction kept 6 bases outside the gene matches. The CDR3 consists of 14 residues. This CDR3 is CSVSQGVAGNTIYF. As DNA, the CDR3 is TGCAGCGTCTCACAGGGGGTGGCTGGAAACACCATATATTTT.

This clonotype was observed at least ten times. The chain is built from TRBV15 and TRBJ2-5; no firm D call. Germline V gene data show CDR1 as LNHNV and CDR2 as YYDKDF (reference sequence). V was pared by 0 bases and J by 3 bases, with 5 bases between. This CDR3 has 13 amino acids. Here the CDR3 reads CATSRDREETQYF. The CDR3 coding sequence is TGTGCCACCAGCAGAGATCGGGAAGAGACCCAGTACTTC.

A few counts support this clonotype. An end of the junction differs from the germline gene, which may be a read error. The rearrangement links TRBV4-1 to TRBJ2-5, with TRBD1 matching 7 bases. The CDR3 extends over 15 amino acids. Per the germline V gene, CDR1 is MGHRA and CDR2 is YSYEKL. CDR3 in DNA: TGCGCCAGCAGCCAAGATCGGACAGGTCAAGAGACCCAGTGCTTC. Protein: CASSQDRTGQETQCF.

CDR3 amino acids: CASSSNNAASSYEQYF. The CDR3 bases are TGTGCCAGCAGTTCTAATAATGCGGCGTCCTCCTACGAGCAGTACTTC. The chain employs TRBV28 and TRBJ2-7; no clear D gene. The ends were cut back, 4 bases at V and 0 bases at J, with 16 bases in the middle. The CDR3 is made up of 16 amino acids. Germline V lookup: CDR1 MDHEN, CDR2 SYDVKM.

This clonotype was seen just once. This sequence joins TRBV12-3 or TRBV12-4 and TRBJ1-5; D uncertain. This CDR3 region has 14 residues. Trimming removed 1 base at V and 7 bases at J, with 11 bases between. CDR3 nucleotides: TGTGCCAGCAGTTTAGGCTGGGGTGGGCAGCCCCAGCATTTT. Translation: CASSLGWGGQPQHF.

This clonotype was recorded many times. The chain employs TRBV7-8 and TRBJ1-1; TRBD1 agrees at 7 bases. Looked up from germline, CDR1 is SGHVS and CDR2 is FQNEAQ. The ends lost 5 bases at V and 5 bases at J; junction bases unmatched: 5. The CDR3 is 13 residues long. CDR3 sequence (DNA): TGTGCCAGCAGCAAGCGACAGGGAACTGAAGCTTTCTTT. Its protein is CASSKRQGTEAFF. Full variable domain (missing parts from reference TRBV7-8 and TRBJ1-1): GAGVSQSPRYKVAKRGQDVALRCDPISGHVSLFWYQQALGQGPEFLTYFQNEAQLDKSGLPSDRFFAERPEGSVSTLKIQRTQQEDSAVYLCASSKRQGTEAFFGQGTRLTVV.

This clonotype was observed many times. The chain has TRBV12-3 or TRBV12-4 and TRBJ2-7, with TRBD2 matching 14 bases. V gave up 7 bases and J gave up 0 bases; unmatched junction bases: 11. The CDR3 extends over 18 amino acids. CDR3 coding DNA: TGTGCCAGCACCCCGGGACTAGCGGGAGCCCACTTCTCCTACGAGCAGTACTTC. It codes for CASTPGLAGAHFSYEQYF.